A selection of T cell receptor beta chains follows, all from one sample in a study of cytomegalovirus exposure and HLA in healthy donors. Clones were sequenced by immunoSEQ multiplex PCR, and TCRdb holds only the in-frame ones, with some missing. The sample yields 160,000 or so clones, over 70% seen once. Material for sequencing was PBMCs. Receptors originate from a woman younger than 45 in good health and CMV-seronegative. Both conserved end residues are part of each CDR3. The D gene is left open where the match is weak. Where a row states a size, it is once, few, many or the class of an expanded clone; other rows omit it.

-,TRBV6-5,-,TRBJ2-7,CATQEGSSYEQYF,TGTGCCACCCAGGAGGGAAGCTCCTACGAGCAGTACTTC
TRBD1,TRBV28,-,TRBJ1-2,CATFEEQGSYGYTF,TGTGCCACCTTTGAGGAACAGGGGTCCTATGGCTACACCTTC
TRBD2,TRBV4-1,few,TRBJ2-3,CASSQEASGGTDTQYF,TGCGCCAGCAGCCAAGAGGCTAGCGGGGGGACAGATACGCAGTATTTT
-,TRBV2,-,TRBJ1-2,CASKAANYGYTF,TGTGCCAGCAAGGCAGCGAACTATGGCTACACCTTC
-,TRBV15,-,TRBJ1-1,CATSRVMNTEAFF,TGTGCCACCAGCCGGGTAATGAACACTGAAGCTTTCTTT
-,TRBV7-9,-,TRBJ1-2,CASSQGGANYGYTF,TGTGCCAGCAGCCAAGGCGGGGCTAACTATGGCTACACCTTC
TRBD2,TRBV11-2,once,TRBJ2-7,CASSLISGGSSYEQYF,TGTGCCAGCAGCTTAATTAGCGGGGGAAGCTCCTACGAGCAGTACTTC
-,TRBV19,-,TRBJ2-1,CASSIAGVYNEQFF,TGTGCCAGTAGTATTGCTGGAGTTTACAATGAGCAGTTCTTC
-,TRBV5-4,-,TRBJ1-1,CASSLAGGRGTEAFF,TGTGCCAGCAGCTTGGCCGGGGGGAGGGGCACTGAAGCTTTCTTT
-,TRBV6-5,many,TRBJ1-5,CASSYAGNQPQHF,TGTGCCAGCAGTTACGCGGGTAATCAGCCCCAGCATTTT
TRBD1,TRBV2,-,TRBJ2-2,CASILGTGQTGELFF,TGTGCCAGCATTTTAGGGACAGGTCAAACCGGGGAGCTGTTTTTT
-,TRBV30,-,TRBJ1-2,CAWRRGGPPRYGYTF,TGTGCCTGGAGGAGGGGGGGGCCCCCTAGGTATGGCTACACCTTC
-,TRBV5-1,few,TRBJ2-3,CASSSDRDTQYF,TGCGCCAGCAGCTCTGACAGGGATACGCAGTATTTT
-,TRBV5-1,-,TRBJ1-6,CASSLDRVYNSPLHF,TGCGCCAGCAGCTTGGACAGGGTTTATAATTCACCCCTCCACTTT
TRBD1,TRBV28,-,TRBJ2-2,CASSSQGAGTGELFF,TGTGCCAGCAGCTCTCAGGGGGCTGGGACCGGGGAGCTGTTTTTT
-,TRBV6-1,once,TRBJ1-5,CASSTGYSNQPQHF,TGTGCCAGCAGTACAGGATATAGCAATCAGCCCCAGCATTTT
-,TRBV6-6,once,TRBJ2-7,CASSSPTGSYEQYF,TGTGCCAGCAGTTCCCCGACAGGTTCGTACGAGCAGTACTTC
-,TRBV7-9,-,TRBJ2-5,CASSLWGLTGETQYF,TGTGCCAGCAGCTTGTGGGGGCTTACGGGAGAGACCCAGTACTTC
TRBD2,TRBV2,few,TRBJ2-5,CASTGGLAGEGETQYF,TGTGCCAGCACCGGGGGTCTAGCGGGGGAGGGGGAGACCCAGTACTTC
-,TRBV19,-,TRBJ1-2,CASSPTDYGYTF,TGTGCCAGTAGTCCGACAGACTATGGCTACACCTTC